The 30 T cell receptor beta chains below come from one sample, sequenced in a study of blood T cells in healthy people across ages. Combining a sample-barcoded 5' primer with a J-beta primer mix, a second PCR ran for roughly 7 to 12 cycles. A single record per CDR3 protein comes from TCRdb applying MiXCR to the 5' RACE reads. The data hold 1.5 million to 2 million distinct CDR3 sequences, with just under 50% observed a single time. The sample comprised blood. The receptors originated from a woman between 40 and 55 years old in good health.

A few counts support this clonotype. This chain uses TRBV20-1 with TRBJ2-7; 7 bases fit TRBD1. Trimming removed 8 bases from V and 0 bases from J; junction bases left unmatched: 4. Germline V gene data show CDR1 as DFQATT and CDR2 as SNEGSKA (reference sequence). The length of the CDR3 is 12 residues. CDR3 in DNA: TGCAGTCTCAGGGGGAGCTCCTACGAGCAGTACTTC. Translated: CSLRGSSYEQYF.

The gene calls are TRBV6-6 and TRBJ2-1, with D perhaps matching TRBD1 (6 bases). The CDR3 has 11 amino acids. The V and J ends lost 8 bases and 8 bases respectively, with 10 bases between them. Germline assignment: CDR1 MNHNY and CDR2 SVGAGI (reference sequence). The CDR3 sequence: CASHKGDEQFF. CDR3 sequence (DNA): TGTGCCAGCCACAAGGGGGATGAGCAGTTCTTC.

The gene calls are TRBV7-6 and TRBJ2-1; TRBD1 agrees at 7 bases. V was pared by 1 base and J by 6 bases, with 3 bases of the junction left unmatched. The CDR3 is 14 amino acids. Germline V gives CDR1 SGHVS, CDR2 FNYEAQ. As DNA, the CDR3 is TGTGCCAGCAGCTTAGTAGGGACAGCCAATGAGCAGTTCTTC. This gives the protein CASSLVGTANEQFF.

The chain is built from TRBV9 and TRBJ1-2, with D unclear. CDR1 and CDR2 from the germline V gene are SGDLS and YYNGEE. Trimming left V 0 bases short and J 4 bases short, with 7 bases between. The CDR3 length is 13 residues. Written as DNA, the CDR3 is TGTGCCAGCAGCGTAGGACGGACCTATGGCTACACCTTC. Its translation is CASSVGRTYGYTF.

DNA of the CDR3: TGTGCCACCAGCAGGGAAAGGGACAGCCAATCTAATGAAAAACTGTTTTTT. Protein product: CATSRERDSQSNEKLFF. The chain uses TRBV15 and TRBJ1-4; 7 bases fit TRBD1. The CDR3 is 17 residues long. The junction had 10 bases not matched to a gene; V was cut back by 3 bases and J by 3 bases. CDR1 and CDR2 (germline): LNHNV, YYDKDF (reference sequence).

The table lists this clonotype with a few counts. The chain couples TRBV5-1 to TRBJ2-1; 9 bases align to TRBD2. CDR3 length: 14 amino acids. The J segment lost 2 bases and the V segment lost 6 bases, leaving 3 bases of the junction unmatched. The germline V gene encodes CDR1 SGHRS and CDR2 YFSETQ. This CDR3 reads CASNGLAPYNEQFF. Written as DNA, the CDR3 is TGCGCCAGCAACGGACTAGCGCCCTACAATGAGCAGTTCTTC.

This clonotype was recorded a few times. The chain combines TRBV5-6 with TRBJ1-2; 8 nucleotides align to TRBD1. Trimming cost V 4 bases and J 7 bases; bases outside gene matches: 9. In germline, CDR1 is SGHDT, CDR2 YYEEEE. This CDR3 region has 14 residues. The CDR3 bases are TGTGCCAGCAGCCCTGGACAGGGAATTAGTGGCTACACCTTC. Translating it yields CASSPGQGISGYTF.

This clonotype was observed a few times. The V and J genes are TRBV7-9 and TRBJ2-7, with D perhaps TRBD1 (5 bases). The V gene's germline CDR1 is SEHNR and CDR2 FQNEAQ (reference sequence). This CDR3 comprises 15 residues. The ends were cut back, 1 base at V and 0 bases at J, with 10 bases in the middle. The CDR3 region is CASSLESGISYEQYF. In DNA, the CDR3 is TGTGCCAGCAGCTTAGAGTCAGGGATCTCCTACGAGCAGTACTTC. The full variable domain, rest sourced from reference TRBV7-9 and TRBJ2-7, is DTGVSQNPRHKITKRGQNVTFRCDPISEHNRLYWYRQTLGQGPEFLTYFQNEAQLEKSRLLSDRFSAERPKGSFSTLEIQRTEQGDSAMYLCASSLESGISYEQYFGPGTRLTVT.

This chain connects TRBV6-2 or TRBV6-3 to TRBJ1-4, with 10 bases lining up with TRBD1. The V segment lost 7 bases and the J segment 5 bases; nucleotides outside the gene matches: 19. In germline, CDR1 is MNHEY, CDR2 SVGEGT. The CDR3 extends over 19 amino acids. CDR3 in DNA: TGTGCCAGCACCAGACTGACAGGGGGCGCGTGGAGTCGCAATGAAAAACTGTTTTTT. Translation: CASTRLTGGAWSRNEKLFF.

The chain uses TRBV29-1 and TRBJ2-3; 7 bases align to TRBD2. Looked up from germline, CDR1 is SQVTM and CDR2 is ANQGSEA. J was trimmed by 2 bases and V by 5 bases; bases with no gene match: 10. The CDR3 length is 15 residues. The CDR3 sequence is CSVPQWGGITDTQYF. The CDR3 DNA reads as TGCAGCGTTCCCCAATGGGGAGGGATCACAGATACGCAGTATTTT.

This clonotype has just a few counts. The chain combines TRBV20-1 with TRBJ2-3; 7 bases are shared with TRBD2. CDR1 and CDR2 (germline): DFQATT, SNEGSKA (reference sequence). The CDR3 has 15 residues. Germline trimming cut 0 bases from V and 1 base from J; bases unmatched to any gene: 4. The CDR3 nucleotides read TGCAGTGCTAGAGACATAAGCGGGGGCACAGATACGCAGTATTTT. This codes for CSARDISGGTDTQYF.

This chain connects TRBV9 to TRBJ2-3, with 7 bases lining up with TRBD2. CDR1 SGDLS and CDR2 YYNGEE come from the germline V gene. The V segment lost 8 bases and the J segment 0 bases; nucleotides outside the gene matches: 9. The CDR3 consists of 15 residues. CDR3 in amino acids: CARIASGESTDTQYF. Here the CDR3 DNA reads TGTGCCAGGATTGCAAGCGGGGAGAGCACAGATACGCAGTATTTT.

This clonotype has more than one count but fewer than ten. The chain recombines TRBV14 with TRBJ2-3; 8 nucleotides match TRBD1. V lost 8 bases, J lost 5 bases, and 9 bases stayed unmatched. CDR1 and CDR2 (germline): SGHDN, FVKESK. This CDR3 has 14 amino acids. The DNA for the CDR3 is TGTGCCAGCGGCCTTCAGGGGGCTGGAGATACGCAGTATTTT. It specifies CASGLQGAGDTQYF.

The DNA for the CDR3 is TGCAGTGCGACGCCCCACCGCACCAATCAGCCCCAGCATTTT. It translates to CSATPHRTNQPQHF. The rearrangement uses TRBV20-1 and TRBJ1-5; D is unresolved. There are 14 residues in the CDR3. V lost 6 bases, J lost 3 bases, and 15 bases lay in between. CDR1 and CDR2 (germline): DFQATT, SNEGSKA (reference sequence).

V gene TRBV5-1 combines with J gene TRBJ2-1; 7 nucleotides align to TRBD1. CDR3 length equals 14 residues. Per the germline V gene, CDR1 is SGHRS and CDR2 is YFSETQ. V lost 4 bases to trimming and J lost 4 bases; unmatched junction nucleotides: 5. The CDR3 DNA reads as TGCGCCAGCAGCGGGGGACAGATATACAATGAGCAGTTCTTC. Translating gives CASSGGQIYNEQFF.

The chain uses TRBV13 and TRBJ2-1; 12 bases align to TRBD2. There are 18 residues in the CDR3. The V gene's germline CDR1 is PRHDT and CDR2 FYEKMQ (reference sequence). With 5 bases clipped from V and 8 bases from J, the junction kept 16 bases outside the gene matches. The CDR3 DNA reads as TGTGCCAGCAGCCCGAACCTAGCGGGGGGGCCTTTCCGCGATGAGCAGTTCTTC. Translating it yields CASSPNLAGGPFRDEQFF.

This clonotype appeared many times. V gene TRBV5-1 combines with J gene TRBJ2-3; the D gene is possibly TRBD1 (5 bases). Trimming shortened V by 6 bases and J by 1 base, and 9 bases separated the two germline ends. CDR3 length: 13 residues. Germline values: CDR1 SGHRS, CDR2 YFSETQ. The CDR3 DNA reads TGCGCCAGCACTGGACACGGCACAGATACGCAGTATTTT. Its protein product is CASTGHGTDTQYF.

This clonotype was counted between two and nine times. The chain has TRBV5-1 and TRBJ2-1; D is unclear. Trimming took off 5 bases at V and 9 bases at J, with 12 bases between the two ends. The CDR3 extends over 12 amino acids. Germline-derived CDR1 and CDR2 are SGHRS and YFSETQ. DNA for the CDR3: TGCGCCAGCAGGCCCGACTTGGGTGAGCAGTTCTTC. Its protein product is CASRPDLGEQFF.

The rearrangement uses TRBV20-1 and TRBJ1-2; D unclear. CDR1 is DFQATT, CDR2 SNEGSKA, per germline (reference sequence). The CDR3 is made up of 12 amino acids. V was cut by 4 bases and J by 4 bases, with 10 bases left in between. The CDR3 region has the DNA TGCAGTGCTAAAGGAGACCTCTATGGCTACACCTTC. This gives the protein CSAKGDLYGYTF.

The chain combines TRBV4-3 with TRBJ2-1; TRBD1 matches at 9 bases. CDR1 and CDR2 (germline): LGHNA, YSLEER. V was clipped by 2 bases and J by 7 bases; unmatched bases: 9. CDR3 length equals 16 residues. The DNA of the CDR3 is TGCGCCAGCAGCCAAATCCGGGACAGGGAAGGGAATGAGCAGTTCTTC. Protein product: CASSQIRDREGNEQFF.

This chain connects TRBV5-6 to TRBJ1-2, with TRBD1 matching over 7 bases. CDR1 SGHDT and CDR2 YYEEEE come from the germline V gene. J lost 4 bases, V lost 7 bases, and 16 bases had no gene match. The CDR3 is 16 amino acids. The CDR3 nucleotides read TGTGCCAGCCGTTACGGGACAGTGGGTGGTGGCTATGGCTACACCTTC. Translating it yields CASRYGTVGGGYGYTF.

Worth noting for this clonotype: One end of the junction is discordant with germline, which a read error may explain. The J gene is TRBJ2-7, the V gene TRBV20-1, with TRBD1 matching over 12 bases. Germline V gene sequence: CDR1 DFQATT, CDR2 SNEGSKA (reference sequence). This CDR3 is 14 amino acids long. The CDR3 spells CSARVGQGAREQYF. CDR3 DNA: TGCAGTGCCAGAGTGGGACAGGGGGCGCGTGAGCAGTACTTC.

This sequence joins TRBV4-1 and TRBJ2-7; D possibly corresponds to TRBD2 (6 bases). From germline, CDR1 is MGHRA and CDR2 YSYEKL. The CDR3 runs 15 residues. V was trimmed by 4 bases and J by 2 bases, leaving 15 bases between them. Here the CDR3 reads CASSLTGTATYEQYF. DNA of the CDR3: TGCGCCAGCAGCCTAACCGGGACTGCCACCTACGAGCAGTACTTC.

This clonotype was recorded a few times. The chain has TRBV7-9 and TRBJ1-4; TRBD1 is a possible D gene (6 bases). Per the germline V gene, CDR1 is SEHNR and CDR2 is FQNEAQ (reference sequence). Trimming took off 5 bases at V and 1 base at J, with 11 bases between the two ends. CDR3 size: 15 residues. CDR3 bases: TGTGCCAGCAGCGGAACAGGGTTAACTAATGAAAAACTGTTTTTT. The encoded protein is CASSGTGLTNEKLFF.

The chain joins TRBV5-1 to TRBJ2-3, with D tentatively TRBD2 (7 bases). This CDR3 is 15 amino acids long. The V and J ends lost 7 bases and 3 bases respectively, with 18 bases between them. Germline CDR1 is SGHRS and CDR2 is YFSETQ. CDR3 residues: CASRLAGAATDTQYF. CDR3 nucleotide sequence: TGCGCCAGCCGGCTCGCGGGGGCCGCGACAGATACGCAGTATTTT. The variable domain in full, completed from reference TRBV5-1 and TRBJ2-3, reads KAGVTQTPRYLIKTRGQQVTLSCSPISGHRSVSWYQQTPGQGLQFLFEYFSETQRNKGNFPGRFSGRQFSNSRSEMNVSTLELGDSALYLCASRLAGAATDTQYFGPGTRLTVL.

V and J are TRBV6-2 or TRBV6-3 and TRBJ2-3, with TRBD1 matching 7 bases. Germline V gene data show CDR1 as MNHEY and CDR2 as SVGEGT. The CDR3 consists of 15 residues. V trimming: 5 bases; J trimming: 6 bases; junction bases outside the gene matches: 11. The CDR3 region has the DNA TGTGCCAGCAGTCCTCGGGACAGCTATGTGGATACGCAGTATTTT. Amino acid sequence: CASSPRDSYVDTQYF.

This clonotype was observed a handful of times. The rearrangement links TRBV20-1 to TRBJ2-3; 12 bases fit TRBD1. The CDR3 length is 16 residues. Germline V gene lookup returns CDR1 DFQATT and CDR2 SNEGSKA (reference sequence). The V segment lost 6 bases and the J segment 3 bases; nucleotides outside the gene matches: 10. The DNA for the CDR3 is TGCAGTGCCGGGACAGGGGGCATCGTGGGAACAGATACGCAGTATTTT. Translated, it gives CSAGTGGIVGTDTQYF.

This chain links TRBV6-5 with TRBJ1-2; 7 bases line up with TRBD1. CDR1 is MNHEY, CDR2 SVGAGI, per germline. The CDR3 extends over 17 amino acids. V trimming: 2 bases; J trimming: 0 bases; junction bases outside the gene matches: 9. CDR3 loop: CASSYTIRTGANYGYTF. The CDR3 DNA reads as TGTGCCAGCAGTTACACAATTAGGACAGGAGCTAACTATGGCTACACCTTC.

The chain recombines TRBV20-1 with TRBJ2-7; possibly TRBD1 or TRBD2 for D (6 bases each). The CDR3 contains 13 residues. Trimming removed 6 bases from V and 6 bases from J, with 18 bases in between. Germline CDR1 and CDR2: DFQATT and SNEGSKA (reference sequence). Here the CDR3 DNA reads TGCAGTGCCGTAGTGGGGGGCTCGGGCGAGCAGTACTTC. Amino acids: CSAVVGGSGEQYF.

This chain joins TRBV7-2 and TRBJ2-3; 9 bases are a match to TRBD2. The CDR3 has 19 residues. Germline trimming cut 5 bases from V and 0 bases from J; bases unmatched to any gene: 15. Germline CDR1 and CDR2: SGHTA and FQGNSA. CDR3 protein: CASSQWLSGGLKSTDTQYF. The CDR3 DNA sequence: TGTGCCAGCAGCCAATGGCTTAGCGGGGGTTTAAAAAGCACAGATACGCAGTATTTT.